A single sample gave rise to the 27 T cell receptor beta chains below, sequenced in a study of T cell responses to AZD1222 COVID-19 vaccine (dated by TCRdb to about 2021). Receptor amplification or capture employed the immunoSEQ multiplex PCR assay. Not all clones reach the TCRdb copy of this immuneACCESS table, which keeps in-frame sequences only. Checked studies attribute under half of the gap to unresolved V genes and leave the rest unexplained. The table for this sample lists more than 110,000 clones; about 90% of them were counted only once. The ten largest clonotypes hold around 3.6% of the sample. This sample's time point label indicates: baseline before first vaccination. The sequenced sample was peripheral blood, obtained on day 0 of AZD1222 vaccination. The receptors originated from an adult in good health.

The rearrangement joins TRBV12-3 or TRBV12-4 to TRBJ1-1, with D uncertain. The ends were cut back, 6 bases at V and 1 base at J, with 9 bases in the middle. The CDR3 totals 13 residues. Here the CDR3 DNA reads TGTGCCAGCAGGACCGGGTGGAACACTGAAGCTTTCTTT. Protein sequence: CASRTGWNTEAFF.

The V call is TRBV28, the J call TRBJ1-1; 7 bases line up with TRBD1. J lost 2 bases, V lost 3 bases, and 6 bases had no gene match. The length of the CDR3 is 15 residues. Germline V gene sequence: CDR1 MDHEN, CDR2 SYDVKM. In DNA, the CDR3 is TGTGCCAGCAGTTTCCCAAGACAGGGAAACACTGAAGCTTTCTTT. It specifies CASSFPRQGNTEAFF.

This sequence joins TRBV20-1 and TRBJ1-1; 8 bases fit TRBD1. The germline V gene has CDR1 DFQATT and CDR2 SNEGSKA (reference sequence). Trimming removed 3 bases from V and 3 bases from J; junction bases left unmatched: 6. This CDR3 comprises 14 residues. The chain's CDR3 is CSASQGAMYTEAFF. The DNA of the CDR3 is TGCAGTGCTAGTCAGGGGGCTATGTACACTGAAGCTTTCTTT.

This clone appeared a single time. Written as DNA, the CDR3 is TGTGCCAGCAGCCCGGGACAGCCGCCCGGGGCCAACGTCCTGACTTTC. It translates to CASSPGQPPGANVLTF. The V call is TRBV28, the J call TRBJ2-6, with 7 positions matching TRBD1. Trimming cost V 6 bases and J 4 bases; bases outside gene matches: 9. The germline V gene has CDR1 MDHEN and CDR2 SYDVKM. This CDR3 has 16 amino acids. The full variable domain, with the rest looked up from reference TRBV28 and TRBJ2-6, is DVKVTQSSRYLVKRTGEKVFLECVQDMDHENMFWYRQDPGLGLRLIYFSYDVKMKEKGDIPEGYSVSREKKERFSLILESASTNQTSMYLCASSPGQPPGANVLTFGAGSRLTVL.

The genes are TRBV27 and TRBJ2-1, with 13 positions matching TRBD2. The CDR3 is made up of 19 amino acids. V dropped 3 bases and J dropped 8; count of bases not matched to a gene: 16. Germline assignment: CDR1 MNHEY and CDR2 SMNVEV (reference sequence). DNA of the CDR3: TGTGCCAGCAGTTTCAGGTGGTCTTTACTAGCGGGAGGGCCCTATGAGCAGTTCTTC. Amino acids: CASSFRWSLLAGGPYEQFF.

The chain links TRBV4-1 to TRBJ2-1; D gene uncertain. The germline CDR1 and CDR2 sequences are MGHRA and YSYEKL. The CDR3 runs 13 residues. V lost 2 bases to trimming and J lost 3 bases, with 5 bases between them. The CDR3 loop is CASSQPRYNEQFF. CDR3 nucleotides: TGCGCCAGCAGCCAACCGCGCTACAATGAGCAGTTCTTC.

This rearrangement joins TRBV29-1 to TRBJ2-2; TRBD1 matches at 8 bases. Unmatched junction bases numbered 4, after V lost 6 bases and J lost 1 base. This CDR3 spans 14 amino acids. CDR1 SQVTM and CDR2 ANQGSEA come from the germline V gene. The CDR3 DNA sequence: TGCAGCGTCAGGGGGCTTAGGAACACCGGGGAGCTGTTTTTT. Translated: CSVRGLRNTGELFF.

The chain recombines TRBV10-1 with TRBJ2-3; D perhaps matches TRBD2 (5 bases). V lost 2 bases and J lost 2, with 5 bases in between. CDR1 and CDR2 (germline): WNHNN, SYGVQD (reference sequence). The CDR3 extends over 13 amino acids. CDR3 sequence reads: CASSERDTDTQYF. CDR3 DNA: TGCGCCAGCAGTGAGCGGGACACAGATACGCAGTATTTT.

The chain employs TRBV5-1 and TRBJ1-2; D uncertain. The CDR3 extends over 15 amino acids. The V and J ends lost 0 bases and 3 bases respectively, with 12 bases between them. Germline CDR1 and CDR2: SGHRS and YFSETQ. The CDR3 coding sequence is TGCGCCAGCAGCTTGGGGACCTCCGACCACTATGGCTACACCTTC. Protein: CASSLGTSDHYGYTF. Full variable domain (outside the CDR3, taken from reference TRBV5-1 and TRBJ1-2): KAGVTQTPRYLIKTRGQQVTLSCSPISGHRSVSWYQQTPGQGLQFLFEYFSETQRNKGNFPGRFSGRQFSNSRSEMNVSTLELGDSALYLCASSLGTSDHYGYTFGSGTRLTVV.

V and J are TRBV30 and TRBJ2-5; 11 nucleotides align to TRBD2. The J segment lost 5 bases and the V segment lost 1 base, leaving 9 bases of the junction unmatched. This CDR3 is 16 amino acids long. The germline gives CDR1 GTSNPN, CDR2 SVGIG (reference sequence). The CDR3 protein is CAWSGVAGGPGETQYF. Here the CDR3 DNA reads TGTGCCTGGAGTGGGGTAGCGGGAGGGCCAGGGGAGACCCAGTACTTC.

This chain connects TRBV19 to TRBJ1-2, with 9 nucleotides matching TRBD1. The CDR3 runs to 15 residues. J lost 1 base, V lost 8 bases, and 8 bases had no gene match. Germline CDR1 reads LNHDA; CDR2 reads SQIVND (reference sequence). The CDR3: CASVPDRGINYGYTF. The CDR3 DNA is TGTGCCAGTGTCCCTGACAGGGGGATTAACTATGGCTACACCTTC. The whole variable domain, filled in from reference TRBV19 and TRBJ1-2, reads DGGITQSPKYLFRKEGQNVTLSCEQNLNHDAMYWYRQDPGQGLRLIYYSQIVNDFQKGDIAEGYSVSREKKESFPLTVTSAQKNPTAFYLCASVPDRGINYGYTFGSGTRLTVV.

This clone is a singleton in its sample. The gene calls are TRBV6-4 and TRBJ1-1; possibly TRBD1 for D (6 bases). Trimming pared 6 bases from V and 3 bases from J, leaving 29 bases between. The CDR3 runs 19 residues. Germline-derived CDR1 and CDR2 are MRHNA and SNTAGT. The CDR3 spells CASSTILTVKDRVHTEAFF. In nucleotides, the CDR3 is TGTGCCAGCAGCACTATTTTAACAGTAAAGGACAGAGTGCACACTGAAGCTTTCTTT.

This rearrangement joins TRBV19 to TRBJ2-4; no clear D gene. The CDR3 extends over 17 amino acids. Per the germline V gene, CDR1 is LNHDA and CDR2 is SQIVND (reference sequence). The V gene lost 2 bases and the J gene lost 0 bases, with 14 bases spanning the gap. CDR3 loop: CASSIKGWAIAKNIQYF. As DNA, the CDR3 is TGTGCCAGTAGTATAAAGGGTTGGGCGATAGCCAAAAACATTCAGTACTTC.

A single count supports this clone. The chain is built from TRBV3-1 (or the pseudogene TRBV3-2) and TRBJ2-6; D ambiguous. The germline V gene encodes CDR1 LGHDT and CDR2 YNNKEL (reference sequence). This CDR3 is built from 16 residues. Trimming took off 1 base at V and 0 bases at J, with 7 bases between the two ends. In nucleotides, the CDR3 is TGTGCCAGCAGCCAAGGTCATAGCTCTGGGGCCAACGTCCTGACTTTC. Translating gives CASSQGHSSGANVLTF.

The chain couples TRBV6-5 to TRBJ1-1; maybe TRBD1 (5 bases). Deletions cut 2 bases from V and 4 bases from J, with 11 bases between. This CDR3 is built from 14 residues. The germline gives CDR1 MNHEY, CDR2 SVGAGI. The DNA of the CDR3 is TGTGCCAGCAGTTACGGTTCAGGGCTCACTGAAGCTTTCTTT. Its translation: CASSYGSGLTEAFF.

CDR3 sequence (DNA): TGTGCCAGCAGTTTTCGCAGGGGGACAACTAATGAAAAACTGTTTTTT. Its translation: CASSFRRGTTNEKLFF. The V and J genes are TRBV27 and TRBJ1-4; 7 bases line up with TRBD1. Germline loops: CDR1 MNHEY, CDR2 SMNVEV (reference sequence). CDR3 size: 16 residues. Trimming cost V 3 bases and J 0 bases; bases outside gene matches: 4.

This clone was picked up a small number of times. The CDR3 protein is CASSIIPGSYEQYF. CDR3 nucleotides: TGTGCCAGTAGTATAATTCCCGGGAGCTACGAGCAGTACTTC. This chain joins TRBV19 and TRBJ2-7, with D possibly being TRBD2 (6 bases). CDR1 is LNHDA and CDR2 is SQIVND in the germline V gene (reference sequence). V was pared by 2 bases and J by 3 bases, with 11 bases between. The CDR3 contains 14 residues.

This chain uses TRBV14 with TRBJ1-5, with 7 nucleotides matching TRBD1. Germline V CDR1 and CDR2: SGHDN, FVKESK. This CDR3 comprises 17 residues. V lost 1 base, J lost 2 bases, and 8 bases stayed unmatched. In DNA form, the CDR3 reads TGTGCCAGCAGCCAAGGTTATTGGGACAGCGGCAATCAGCCCCAGCATTTT. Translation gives CASSQGYWDSGNQPQHF. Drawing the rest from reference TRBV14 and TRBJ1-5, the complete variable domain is EAGVTQFPSHSVIEKGQTVTLRCDPISGHDNLYWYRRVMGKEIKFLLHFVKESKQDESGMPNNRFLAERTGGTYSTLKVQPAELEDSGVYFCASSQGYWDSGNQPQHFGDGTRLSIL.

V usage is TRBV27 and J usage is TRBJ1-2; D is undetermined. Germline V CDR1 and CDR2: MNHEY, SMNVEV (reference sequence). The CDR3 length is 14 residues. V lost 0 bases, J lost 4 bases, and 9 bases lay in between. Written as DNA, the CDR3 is TGTGCCAGCAGTTTATCGCCAGCGGGCTATGGCTACACCTTC. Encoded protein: CASSLSPAGYGYTF.

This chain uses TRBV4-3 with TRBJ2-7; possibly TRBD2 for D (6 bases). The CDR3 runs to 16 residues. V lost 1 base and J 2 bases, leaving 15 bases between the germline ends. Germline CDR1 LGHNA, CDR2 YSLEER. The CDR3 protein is CASSQGGSGFPYEQYF. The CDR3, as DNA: TGCGCCAGCAGCCAAGGGGGGAGCGGGTTTCCCTACGAGCAGTACTTC.

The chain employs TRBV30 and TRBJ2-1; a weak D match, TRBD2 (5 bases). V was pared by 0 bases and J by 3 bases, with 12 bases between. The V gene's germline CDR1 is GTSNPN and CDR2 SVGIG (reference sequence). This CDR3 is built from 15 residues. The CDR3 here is CAWSVPERNYNEQFF. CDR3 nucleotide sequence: TGTGCCTGGAGTGTACCGGAGCGGAACTACAATGAGCAGTTCTTC.

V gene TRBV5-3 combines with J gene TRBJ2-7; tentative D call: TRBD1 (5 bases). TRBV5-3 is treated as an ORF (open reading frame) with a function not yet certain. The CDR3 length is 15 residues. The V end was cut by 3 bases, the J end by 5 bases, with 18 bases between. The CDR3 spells CARSSHWGPKDEQYF. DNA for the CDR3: TGTGCCAGAAGCTCCCACTGGGGCCCAAAGGACGAGCAGTACTTC.

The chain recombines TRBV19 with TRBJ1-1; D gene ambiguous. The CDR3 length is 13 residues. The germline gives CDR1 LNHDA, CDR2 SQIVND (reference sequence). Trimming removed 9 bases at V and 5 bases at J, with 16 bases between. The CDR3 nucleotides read TGTGCCAGCAAGGGATCGGGTCGGACTGAAGCTTTCTTT. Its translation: CASKGSGRTEAFF.

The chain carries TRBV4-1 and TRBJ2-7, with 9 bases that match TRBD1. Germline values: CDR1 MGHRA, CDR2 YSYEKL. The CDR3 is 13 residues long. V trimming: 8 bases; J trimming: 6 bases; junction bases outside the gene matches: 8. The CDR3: CASQGQGSGEQYF. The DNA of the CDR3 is TGCGCCAGCCAAGGACAGGGGTCGGGCGAGCAGTACTTC.

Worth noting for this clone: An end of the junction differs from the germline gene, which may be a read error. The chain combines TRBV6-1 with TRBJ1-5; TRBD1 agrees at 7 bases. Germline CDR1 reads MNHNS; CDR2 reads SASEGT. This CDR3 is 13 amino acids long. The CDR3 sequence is CASCDRGNQPQHF. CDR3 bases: TGTGCCAGCTGTGACAGGGGCAATCAGCCCCAGCATTTT.

The CDR3 DNA is TGTGCCAGCAGCCCCTTGGGACTAGCGGGAGGATACGAGCAGTACTTC. Its translation is CASSPLGLAGGYEQYF. The chain combines TRBV7-2 with TRBJ2-7; 15 nucleotides align to TRBD2. This CDR3 contains 16 residues. Germline CDR1 and CDR2: SGHTA and FQGNSA. Trimming took 5 bases from V and 4 from J; bases not matched to a gene: 6.

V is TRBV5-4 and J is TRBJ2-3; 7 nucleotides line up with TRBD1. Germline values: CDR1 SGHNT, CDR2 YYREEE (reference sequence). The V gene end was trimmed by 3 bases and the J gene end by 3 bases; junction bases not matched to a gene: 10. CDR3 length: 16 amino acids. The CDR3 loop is CASSWHDRARTDTQYF. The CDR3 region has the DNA TGTGCCAGCAGCTGGCACGACAGGGCAAGGACAGATACGCAGTATTTT.